This passage covers 19 T cell receptor beta chains from one sample sequenced in a study of OX40 agonist ivuxolimab in advanced cancers. Measured with immunoSEQ multiplex PCR; TCRdb has only the in-frame clones, and not every one. This table has roughly 68,000 clones, roughly 84% appearing once. Material: CD4+ or CD8+ T cells sorted from blood, obtained in a trial of the OX40 agonist ivuxolimab. These receptors were taken from an adult with an advanced solid tumor such as melanoma, head and neck, liver or kidney cancer.

The chain joins TRBV9 to TRBJ2-7; 13 nucleotides align to TRBD2. Germline-derived CDR1 and CDR2 are SGDLS and YYNGEE. CDR3 size: 18 residues. V lost 0 bases, J lost 7 bases, and 13 bases stayed unmatched. The CDR3: CASSVVPLTSGGASEQYF. The CDR3 bases are TGTGCCAGCAGCGTAGTACCCCTTACTAGCGGGGGGGCTAGTGAGCAGTACTTC.

The chain is built from TRBV6-6 and TRBJ2-7, with TRBD1 matching 7 bases. With 5 bases clipped from V and 1 base from J, the junction kept 2 bases outside the gene matches. The CDR3 spans 13 residues. Germline CDR1 reads MNHNY; CDR2 reads SVGAGI (reference sequence). CDR3 bases: TGTGCCAGCAGTAGACAGGGATCCTACGAGCAGTACTTC. This translates into CASSRQGSYEQYF.

The chain links TRBV15 to TRBJ2-5; possible D gene TRBD2, 5 bases. There are 14 residues in the CDR3. The V end lost 1 base, the J end lost 2 bases, and 8 bases lay between the germline ends. Germline-derived CDR1 and CDR2 are LNHNV and YYDKDF (reference sequence). The CDR3 nucleotides read TGTGCCACCAGCAGAGTTCAGCGGCAAGAGACCCAGTACTTC. It yields the protein CATSRVQRQETQYF.

J is TRBJ2-1 and V is TRBV13; 9 bases are a match to TRBD2. Trimming at V came to 5 bases and at J to 7 bases, leaving 6 bases not matched to a gene. Germline V gene lookup returns CDR1 PRHDT and CDR2 FYEKMQ (reference sequence). The CDR3 contains 14 residues. The CDR3 region has the DNA TGTGCCAGCAGCCGCGGACTAGCGAGAAATGAGCAGTTCTTC. It encodes CASSRGLARNEQFF.

This chain joins TRBV27 and TRBJ2-3; D unresolved. The CDR3 has 13 amino acids. Trimming pared 3 bases from V and 1 base from J, leaving 5 bases between. From germline, CDR1 is MNHEY and CDR2 SMNVEV (reference sequence). The CDR3 nucleotides are TGTGCCAGCAGTTTGGATCGCACAGATACGCAGTATTTT. Its protein is CASSLDRTDTQYF.

This sequence joins TRBV7-6 and TRBJ1-5; no firm D call. The V gene's germline CDR1 is SGHVS and CDR2 FNYEAQ. Trimming shortened V by 10 bases and J by 5 bases, and 9 bases separated the two germline ends. The CDR3 has 11 amino acids. The DNA for the CDR3 is TGTGCCACCAAAAGGGATCAGCCCCAGCATTTT. This gives the protein CATKRDQPQHF. Full variable domain (missing parts from reference TRBV7-6 and TRBJ1-5): GAGVSQSPRYKVTKRGQDVALRCDPISGHVSLYWYRQALGQGPEFLTYFNYEAQQDKSGLPNDRFSAERPEGSISTLTIQRTEQRDSAMYRCATKRDQPQHFGDGTRLSIL.

The chain carries TRBV11-2 and TRBJ2-6; D unclear. Trimming shortened V by 8 bases and J by 2 bases, and 1 base separated the two germline ends. Germline assignment: CDR1 SGHAT and CDR2 FQNNGV. The CDR3 runs 11 residues. This CDR3 is CASPGANVLTF. The CDR3 nucleotides are TGTGCCAGCCCTGGGGCCAACGTCCTGACTTTC.

The chain carries TRBV30 and TRBJ1-6; perhaps TRBD1 as D (5 bases). Germline CDR1 reads GTSNPN; CDR2 reads SVGIG (reference sequence). The CDR3 runs 12 residues. The V end lost 5 bases, the J end lost 6 bases, and 8 bases lay between the germline ends. CDR3 DNA: TGTGCCTGGGGGGGTTCTAATTCACCCCTCCACTTT. Translation: CAWGGSNSPLHF. The variable domain in full, completed from reference TRBV30 and TRBJ1-6, reads SQTIHQWPATLVQPVGSPLSLECTVEGTSNPNLYWYRQAAGRGLQLLFYSVGIGQISSEVPQNLSASRPQDRQFILSSKKLLLSDSGFYLCAWGGSNSPLHFGNGTRLTVT.

The V call is TRBV11-2, the J call TRBJ2-7; no definite D call. CDR1 is SGHAT, CDR2 FQNNGV, per germline. CDR3 length equals 16 residues. Trimming removed 4 bases from V and 0 bases from J, with 16 bases in between. CDR3 loop: CASSSPFGVSSYEQYF. In DNA, the CDR3 is TGTGCCAGCAGCTCCCCTTTTGGGGTTAGCTCCTACGAGCAGTACTTC.

This chain connects TRBV5-8 to TRBJ2-6; no reliable D call. CDR1 and CDR2 (germline): SGHTS, YDEGEE. V gave up 4 bases and J gave up 0 bases, with 14 bases separating them. This CDR3 is 17 amino acids long. The chain's CDR3 is CASSLRRFRSGANVLTF. The CDR3 DNA follows: TGTGCCAGCAGCCTTAGAAGGTTCCGCTCTGGGGCCAACGTCCTGACTTTC.

This chain connects TRBV23-1 to TRBJ1-1; D is possibly TRBD1 (5 bases). TRBV23-1 is an open reading frame, and its role is uncertain. V lost 4 bases to trimming and J lost 6 bases, with 18 bases between them. The CDR3 consists of 15 residues. The CDR3 nucleotides are TGCGCCAGCAGTCGAAGTCCCCCCCGGGGCCCTGAAGCTTTCTTT. Translated: CASSRSPPRGPEAFF.

CDR3 loop: CASSSDGRATNEKLFF. The CDR3 region has the DNA TGTGCCAGCAGCTCGGACGGAAGAGCAACTAATGAAAAACTGTTTTTT. V is TRBV14 and J is TRBJ1-4; no definite D call. The germline V gene has CDR1 SGHDN and CDR2 FVKESK. Between the trimmed V and J ends, which lost 5 bases and 0 bases, there was a span of 13 bases. This CDR3 region has 16 residues.

The rearrangement uses TRBV28 and TRBJ2-2; tentatively, D is TRBD1 (7 bases). The CDR3 contains 15 residues. Trimming removed 6 bases at V and 4 bases at J, with 15 bases between. Germline CDR1 is MDHEN and CDR2 is SYDVKM. The CDR3 reads CASRGLDRSTGELFF. DNA for the CDR3: TGTGCCAGCAGGGGACTGGACAGGTCCACCGGGGAGCTGTTTTTT.

The V and J genes are TRBV5-4 and TRBJ1-6; tentative D call: TRBD1 (6 bases). The CDR3 sequence is 15 residues long. Trimming pared 1 base from V and 6 bases from J, leaving 11 bases between. The germline V gene has CDR1 SGHNT and CDR2 YYREEE (reference sequence). CDR3: CASSLLQGSNSPLHF. The DNA for the CDR3 is TGTGCCAGCAGCTTGTTACAGGGCTCTAATTCACCCCTCCACTTT.

This sequence joins TRBV7-9 and TRBJ2-1; D unresolved. Germline V gives CDR1 SEHNR, CDR2 FQNEAQ (reference sequence). V dropped 4 bases and J dropped 6 bases, with 7 bases sitting between them. The CDR3 contains 12 residues. The CDR3 is CASSSVGNEQFF. Written as DNA, the CDR3 is TGTGCCAGCAGCTCGGTTGGCAATGAGCAGTTCTTC.

The V and J genes are TRBV5-1 and TRBJ1-2; D is perhaps TRBD1 (6 bases). Looked up from germline, CDR1 is SGHRS and CDR2 is YFSETQ. V was pared by 0 bases and J by 3 bases, with 18 bases between. The CDR3 runs to 17 residues. CDR3 loop: CASSLAVSGGADYGYTF. CDR3 DNA sequence: TGCGCCAGCAGCTTGGCCGTATCGGGGGGCGCCGACTATGGCTACACCTTC.

The chain carries TRBV27 and TRBJ1-2; tentatively, D is TRBD1 (6 bases). CDR1 is MNHEY and CDR2 is SMNVEV in the germline V gene (reference sequence). This CDR3 region has 16 residues. Trimming took off 6 bases at V and 4 bases at J, with 21 bases between the two ends. This CDR3 reads CASSLAGQGRAYGYTF. The CDR3 region has the DNA TGTGCCAGCAGCCTCGCGGGGCAGGGGAGAGCCTATGGCTACACCTTC.

The chain carries TRBV5-1 and TRBJ2-1; tentative D call: TRBD2 (6 bases). Looked up from germline, CDR1 is SGHRS and CDR2 is YFSETQ. This CDR3 spans 15 amino acids. The V gene lost 6 bases and the J gene lost 0 bases, with 13 bases spanning the gap. The CDR3 loop reads CASTSRGSSYNEQFF. The CDR3 DNA is TGCGCCAGCACCTCTCGGGGGAGCTCCTACAATGAGCAGTTCTTC. Filled out from reference TRBV5-1 and TRBJ2-1, the complete variable domain reads KAGVTQTPRYLIKTRGQQVTLSCSPISGHRSVSWYQQTPGQGLQFLFEYFSETQRNKGNFPGRFSGRQFSNSRSEMNVSTLELGDSALYLCASTSRGSSYNEQFFGPGTRLTVL.

The V gene is TRBV29-1, the J gene TRBJ2-7; D gene uncertain. This CDR3 contains 11 residues. CDR1 is SQVTM and CDR2 is ANQGSEA in the germline V gene. The V end was cut by 4 bases, the J end by 1 base, with 5 bases between. The DNA of the CDR3 is TGCAGCGTTGCTGAGTCCTACGAGCAGTACTTC. It translates to CSVAESYEQYF.